This passage covers 18 T cell receptor beta chains from one sample sequenced in a study of T-cell reconstitution after alpha-beta-depleted transplantation in children. Using unique molecular identifiers, the investigators prepared the TCRbeta library. TCRdb re-called the PCR reads with MiXCR, one entry per CDR3 protein. The profile shows about 590,000 distinct CDR3 sequences, 10% to 15% of them singletons. The source material was PBMCs, mostly from graft donor cells, sampled 360 days after TCRalphabeta/CD19-depleted stem cell transplant. These receptors were obtained from a male patient between 5 and 17 years old who had a stem cell transplant for acute myeloid leukemia, so the T cells may come from the graft donor.

This sequence joins TRBV20-1 and TRBJ2-7, with 9 positions matching TRBD2. CDR3 length equals 14 residues. J was trimmed by 7 bases and V by 4 bases; bases with no gene match: 11. Germline V gene lookup returns CDR1 DFQATT and CDR2 SNEGSKA (reference sequence). This CDR3 reads CSANGAGGPREQYF. CDR3 in DNA: TGCAGTGCTAATGGGGCGGGAGGGCCTCGGGAGCAGTACTTC.

This clonotype was detected only a few times. This rearrangement joins TRBV29-1 to TRBJ2-7; D gene uncertain. The CDR3 has 15 amino acids. The V end was cut by 4 bases, the J end by 2 bases, with 18 bases between. Germline CDR1 and CDR2: SQVTM and ANQGSEA. Written as DNA, the CDR3 is TGCAGCGTTGTAGGGAATCGGGTTTCTACCTACGAGCAGTACTTC. As protein: CSVVGNRVSTYEQYF.

The genes are TRBV4-3 and TRBJ2-1; TRBD2 is a possible D gene (6 bases). V shed 4 bases and J shed 8 bases, with 18 bases lying between them. This CDR3 contains 15 residues. CDR1 and CDR2 from the germline V gene are LGHNA and YSLEER. The CDR3 sequence is CASSRGRGRKDEQFF. CDR3 nucleotides: TGCGCCAGCAGCCGTGGTCGGGGGAGGAAAGATGAGCAGTTCTTC.

Only a few counts were recorded for this clonotype. This rearrangement joins TRBV29-1 to TRBJ2-7, with D possibly being TRBD2 (5 bases). With 4 bases removed from V and 2 bases from J, the gap between germline ends came to 12 bases. CDR3 length: 13 residues. The germline CDR1 and CDR2 sequences are SQVTM and ANQGSEA. CDR3 bases: TGCAGCGTTGCTCTTCCGGGGACCTACGAGCAGTACTTC. Its protein is CSVALPGTYEQYF.

In its sample, this clonotype was seen many times. The chain couples TRBV15 to TRBJ2-7; D might be TRBD1 (5 bases). Trimming left V 0 bases short and J 2 bases short, with 11 bases between. In germline, CDR1 is LNHNV, CDR2 YYDKDF (reference sequence). The CDR3 is 15 residues long. CDR3 sequence: CATSREQAFTYEQYF. The CDR3 bases are TGTGCCACCAGCAGAGAACAGGCCTTTACCTACGAGCAGTACTTC.

This clonotype was seen a handful of times. The rearrangement joins TRBV27 to TRBJ2-1; the match to TRBD2 covers 16 bases. V gave up 5 bases and J gave up 8 bases; unmatched junction bases: 3. The V gene's germline CDR1 is MNHEY and CDR2 SMNVEV (reference sequence). The CDR3 has 15 amino acids. The DNA for the CDR3 is TGTGCCAGCAGTGCGGGACTAGCGGGAGGGTATGAGCAGTTCTTC. It encodes CASSAGLAGGYEQFF.

The chain couples TRBV28 to TRBJ1-5; TRBD1 aligns across 11 bases. Germline V gene lookup returns CDR1 MDHEN and CDR2 SYDVKM. This CDR3 has 13 residues. V was pared by 6 bases and J by 6 bases, with 1 base of the junction left unmatched. CDR3 amino acids: CASRDRGLQPQHF. CDR3 DNA: TGTGCCAGCAGGGACAGGGGGCTTCAGCCCCAGCATTTT. Looking up the rest from reference TRBV28 and TRBJ1-5 gives the full variable domain: DVKVTQSSRYLVKRTGEKVFLECVQDMDHENMFWYRQDPGLGLRLIYFSYDVKMKEKGDIPEGYSVSREKKERFSLILESASTNQTSMYLCASRDRGLQPQHFGDGTRLSIL.

On this clonotype: The limits of the CDR3 on the DNA are not certain, so only TCRdb's listed CDR3 is given. The V gene is TRBV7-5, the J gene TRBJ1-2. TRBV7-5 is a known pseudogene. Including both end residues, the CDR3 is 16 amino acids long. The CDR3 loop is CISVPEALYPNYGYTF.

This clonotype was seen only a few times. The chain couples TRBV9 to TRBJ2-1, with 7 bases fitting TRBD1. The germline CDR1 and CDR2 sequences are SGDLS and YYNGEE. V lost 2 bases, J lost 9 bases, and 8 bases stayed unmatched. The CDR3 runs 14 residues. CDR3 DNA: TGTGCCAGCAGCGTGATACAGGGGACGGGTGAGCAGTTCTTC. Protein: CASSVIQGTGEQFF.

This clonotype appeared a single time. The chain links TRBV9 to TRBJ2-1, with 12 bases that match TRBD2. The CDR3 length is 16 residues. With V trimmed by 3 bases and J by 3 bases, 4 bases remained unmatched. Germline assignment: CDR1 SGDLS and CDR2 YYNGEE. CDR3 sequence (DNA): TGTGCCAGCAGCGCAATGGGACTAGCGGGCTACAATGAGCAGTTCTTC. Translating it yields CASSAMGLAGYNEQFF.

This clonotype was counted a few times. This chain links TRBV6-2 or TRBV6-3 with TRBJ1-1; 9 nucleotides agree with TRBD1. After removal of 7 bases from V and 5 bases from J, the junction contained 17 bases not matched to a gene. CDR3 length: 17 amino acids. CDR1 MNHEY and CDR2 SVGEGT come from the germline V gene. Here the CDR3 reads CASTFQWDRDAWTEAFF. The CDR3 DNA follows: TGTGCCAGCACCTTCCAGTGGGACAGGGATGCATGGACTGAAGCTTTCTTT.

This chain connects TRBV29-1 to TRBJ2-1; maybe TRBD1 (6 bases). Germline V gives CDR1 SQVTM, CDR2 ANQGSEA. Trimming stripped 0 bases from V and 3 bases from J, with 21 bases between. This CDR3 has 18 residues. The CDR3 bases are TGCAGCGTTGAAGAAGGGGAAAGAGCAGGGGACGGCTACAATGAGCAGTTCTTC. Amino acids: CSVEEGERAGDGYNEQFF.

The chain recombines TRBV4-2 with TRBJ1-4, with D possibly being TRBD1 (5 bases). The V and J ends lost 0 bases and 10 bases respectively, with 21 bases between them. Germline CDR1 and CDR2: LGHNA and YNFKEQ. The CDR3 totals 17 residues. CDR3 DNA: TGTGCCAGCAGCCAAGACCTACGGACACCTTACGGGGGAAAACTGTTTTTT. It specifies CASSQDLRTPYGGKLFF.

This clonotype was counted only a few times. This chain connects TRBV20-1 to TRBJ2-5; D remains unclear. CDR1 and CDR2 (germline): DFQATT, SNEGSKA (reference sequence). Trimming pared 2 bases from V and 1 base from J, leaving 5 bases between. CDR3 length equals 12 residues. In DNA form, the CDR3 reads TGCAGTGCTAGACCCCCCCAAGAGACCCAGTACTTC. This gives the protein CSARPPQETQYF.

The chain carries TRBV30 and TRBJ2-1; 7 nucleotides agree with TRBD1. CDR3 length equals 14 residues. J was trimmed by 5 bases and V by 7 bases; bases with no gene match: 11. Germline V gene data show CDR1 as GTSNPN and CDR2 as SVGIG (reference sequence). This chain's CDR3 is CASTRTGRDNEQFF. Written as DNA, the CDR3 is TGTGCCTCCACCAGGACAGGAAGGGACAATGAGCAGTTCTTC.

This clonotype was counted only a few times. V usage is TRBV7-2 and J usage is TRBJ1-2; D is uncertain. Germline CDR1 SGHTA, CDR2 FQGNSA. The V end was cut by 7 bases, the J end by 8 bases, with 17 bases between. The CDR3 spans 13 residues. In DNA, the CDR3 is TGTGCCAGCACCGAACAGCTTGTTAGAGGCTACACCTTC. This codes for CASTEQLVRGYTF.

This clonotype was observed a handful of times. This chain connects TRBV5-1 to TRBJ2-5, with 10 bases matching TRBD2. J was trimmed by 7 bases and V by 3 bases; bases with no gene match: 9. In germline, CDR1 is SGHRS, CDR2 YFSETQ. The CDR3 is 15 amino acids. As DNA, the CDR3 is TGCGCCAGCAGCTCGACTAGCGGGCGGGCGGGGACCCAGTACTTC. Encoded protein: CASSSTSGRAGTQYF. The full variable domain, completed using reference TRBV5-1 and TRBJ2-5, is KAGVTQTPRYLIKTRGQQVTLSCSPISGHRSVSWYQQTPGQGLQFLFEYFSETQRNKGNFPGRFSGRQFSNSRSEMNVSTLELGDSALYLCASSSTSGRAGTQYFGPGTRLLVL.

J is TRBJ2-7 and V is TRBV18; 9 bases are shared with TRBD2. This CDR3 is built from 20 residues. Germline assignment: CDR1 KGHSH and CDR2 LQKENI. J lost 2 bases, V lost 4 bases, and 21 bases had no gene match. The chain's CDR3 is CASSLLLHPVQSGRTYEQYF. CDR3 in DNA: TGTGCCAGCTCACTATTACTCCACCCGGTACAAAGCGGGAGGACCTACGAGCAGTACTTC.